Reported below is one T cell receptor (beta chain). One end of the junction fails to match germline, which may point to a read error. Together with a sample-barcoded 5' primer, a J-beta primer mix was included in a second PCR lasting 7 to 11 cycles. TCRdb ran MiXCR on the 5' RACE reads and lists one entry per CDR3 protein. The data hold a few hundred thousand distinct CDR3 sequences, with 25% to 30% observed a single time. The sample is drawn from a study of blood T cells in healthy people across ages. The individuals who served as donors were healthy Caucasians living in Russia, aged about 6 to 100. This CDR3 contains 13 residues. From germline, CDR1 is DFQATT and CDR2 SNEGSKA (reference sequence).

The chain is built from TRBV20-1 and TRBJ2-3; 8 nucleotides agree with TRBD2. Material for sequencing was blood. The receptor was derived from a woman aged 70-85 years in good health. Here the CDR3 reads CSVLAVVTDTQCF. Here the CDR3 DNA reads TGCAGTGTACTAGCGGTAGTCACAGATACGCAGTGTTTT.